This T cell receptor beta chain comes out of a study of spatial heterogeneity in lung cancer. TCRdb passed the 5' RACE reads through MiXCR, listing each CDR3 protein once. The sample comprises tens of thousands of distinct CDR3 sequences, over 4.5% of which are singletons, and about a third rests with the top ten. CDR3 size: 16 residues. The V gene's germline CDR1 is SEHNR and CDR2 FQNEAQ (reference sequence). Trimming removed 4 bases from V and 1 base from J; junction bases left unmatched: 10. There are many counts of this clonotype. As for time point: sample taken at primary tumor resection. This sequence originates from a male donor with early-stage non-small cell lung cancer. The chain joins TRBV7-9 to TRBJ2-7; the match to TRBD1 covers 7 bases. Sequenced here: PBMCs, sampled at surgery. The CDR3 coding sequence is TGTGCCAGCAGCTCCTTTCGGACAGGAGCGTCCTACGAGCAGTACTTC. Encoded protein: CASSSFRTGASYEQYF.